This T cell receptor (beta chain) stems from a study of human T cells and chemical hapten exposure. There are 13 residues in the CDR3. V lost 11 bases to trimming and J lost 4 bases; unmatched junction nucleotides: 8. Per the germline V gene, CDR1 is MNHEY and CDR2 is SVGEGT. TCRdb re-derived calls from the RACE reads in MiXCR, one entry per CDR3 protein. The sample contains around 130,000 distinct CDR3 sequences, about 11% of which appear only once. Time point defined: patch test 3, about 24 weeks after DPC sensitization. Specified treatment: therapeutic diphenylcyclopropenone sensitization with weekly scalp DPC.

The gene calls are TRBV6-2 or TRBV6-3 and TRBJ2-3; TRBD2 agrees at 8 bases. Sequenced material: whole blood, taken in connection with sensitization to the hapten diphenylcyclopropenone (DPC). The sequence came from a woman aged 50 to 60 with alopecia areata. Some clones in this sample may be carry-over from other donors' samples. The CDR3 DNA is TGTGCCGGGAGCGGGAGTAGGGCAGATACGCAGTATTTT. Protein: CAGSGSRADTQYF.